These 13 T cell receptor beta chains share one sample of origin, sequenced in a study of CD4 T cells in relation to SARS-CoV-2 and coronaviruses. Profiled with immunoSEQ multiplex PCR; TCRdb holds only in-frame clones, not every one. This sample has 60,000 or so clones, with about 95% found just once. CD4+ T cells from unexposed donors were obtained before the COVID-19 pandemic (2011-2018). Sequencing was carried out using naive CD4+ T cells from PBMCs. Subset in this sample: naive CD4+ T cells isolated by negative enrichment. The receptors were sampled from a human donor in good health.

V and J are TRBV28 and TRBJ2-1; 8 bases fit TRBD2. The junction had 8 bases not matched to a gene; V was cut back by 5 bases and J by 2 bases. The CDR3 runs 16 residues. Germline V CDR1 and CDR2: MDHEN, SYDVKM. CDR3 protein: CASSPLAGSAYNEQFF. As DNA, the CDR3 is TGTGCCAGCAGTCCCCTAGCGGGTTCTGCCTACAATGAGCAGTTCTTC.

The chain has TRBV7-2 and TRBJ2-7; D uncertain. V dropped 5 bases and J dropped 1 base, with 15 bases sitting between them. The length of the CDR3 is 15 residues. CDR1 and CDR2 from the germline V gene are SGHTA and FQGNSA. For the CDR3, the DNA is TGTGCCAGCAGCCTACCTGGACCGGTATCCTACGAGCAGTACTTC. Protein product: CASSLPGPVSYEQYF.

The chain uses TRBV10-3 and TRBJ2-5; D possibly corresponds to TRBD1 (6 bases). The CDR3 consists of 11 residues. CDR1 and CDR2 from the germline V gene are ENHRY and SYGVKD. V lost 10 bases and J lost 4, with 10 bases in between. The CDR3 sequence is CATRGGETQYF. The CDR3 DNA follows: TGTGCCACCAGGGGCGGAGAGACCCAGTACTTC.

This clone was counted only a few times. J is TRBJ1-2 and V is TRBV2; tentatively, D is TRBD1 (6 bases). Trimming pared 0 bases from V and 8 bases from J, leaving 10 bases between. The germline CDR1 and CDR2 sequences are SNHLY and FYNNEI. The CDR3 consists of 13 residues. The chain's CDR3 is CASSEAGAWGYTF. The CDR3 nucleotides are TGTGCCAGCAGTGAAGCGGGGGCTTGGGGCTACACCTTC.

The rearrangement links TRBV18 to TRBJ2-1, with 8 bases fitting TRBD2. The CDR3 sequence is 14 residues long. V was pared by 1 base and J by 5 bases, with 1 base of the junction left unmatched. Germline CDR1 KGHSH, CDR2 LQKENI. This chain's CDR3 is CASSPLREDNEQFF. The DNA for the CDR3 is TGTGCCAGCTCACCACTGCGGGAGGACAATGAGCAGTTCTTC. The variable domain in full, with the rest retrieved from reference TRBV18 and TRBJ2-1, is NAGVMQNPRHLVRRRGQEARLRCSPMKGHSHVYWYRQLPEEGLKFMVYLQKENIIDESGMPKERFSAEFPKEGPSILRIQQVVRGDSAAYFCASSPLREDNEQFFGPGTRLTVL.

V is TRBV10-2 and J is TRBJ2-7; weak D call: TRBD2 (5 bases). V was cut by 3 bases and J by 7 bases, with 10 bases left in between. The CDR3 loop spans 12 amino acids. Per germline, CDR1 WSHSY and CDR2 SAAADI. The CDR3 sequence: CASSEFRGEQYF. DNA of the CDR3: TGCGCCAGCAGTGAATTTCGGGGTGAGCAGTACTTC.

The CDR3 reads CASSQDHGDGYTF. DNA for the CDR3: TGTGCCAGCAGCCAAGATCACGGGGATGGCTACACCTTC. This sequence joins TRBV4-2 and TRBJ1-2; D remains ambiguous. CDR1 is LGHNA, CDR2 YNFKEQ, per germline. V lost 0 bases to trimming and J lost 6 bases, with 8 bases between them. There are 13 residues in the CDR3.

In the case of this clone: This likely comes from a read error, as the CDR3 has no conserved phenylalanine or tryptophan at its end. No DNA is shown, since the ends of the CDR3 on it are uncertain; the CDR3 is the one TCRdb lists. The chain is built from TRBV9 and TRBJ1-1. The CDR3 is 11 amino acids long, termini counted. Germline V CDR1 and CDR2: SGDLS, YYNGEE. CDR3 loop: CASSVGSPEQI.

The rearrangement joins TRBV18 to TRBJ2-3; D not certain. Trimming took off 2 bases at V and 0 bases at J, with 12 bases between the two ends. CDR3 length: 16 residues. Germline loops: CDR1 KGHSH, CDR2 LQKENI. The CDR3 nucleotides read TGTGCCAGCTCACCAATAACAACTCTTAGCACAGATACGCAGTATTTT. Its translation is CASSPITTLSTDTQYF.

The chain joins TRBV27 to TRBJ1-6, with D uncertain. CDR1 and CDR2 from the germline V gene are MNHEY and SMNVEV (reference sequence). The CDR3 covers 17 residues. The ends were cut back, 3 bases at V and 0 bases at J, with 12 bases in the middle. This CDR3 is CASSFRPQPSYNSPLHF. The DNA for the CDR3 is TGTGCCAGCAGTTTTCGGCCACAGCCCTCCTATAATTCACCCCTCCACTTT.

This clone was detected only once. J is TRBJ2-7 and V is TRBV25-1, with D unclear. Germline V gene sequence: CDR1 MGHDK, CDR2 SYGVNS. The V gene lost 4 bases and the J gene lost 0 bases, with 7 bases spanning the gap. The CDR3 extends over 13 amino acids. CDR3 region: CASSGRFSYEQYF. The CDR3 DNA reads as TGTGCCAGCAGTGGCAGGTTCTCCTACGAGCAGTACTTC.

V is TRBV4-1 and J is TRBJ2-1; D possibly matches TRBD1 or TRBD2 (5 bases each). V gave up 5 bases and J gave up 7 bases, with 12 bases separating them. The germline CDR1 and CDR2 sequences are MGHRA and YSYEKL. CDR3 size: 13 residues. CDR3 sequence: CASSRVEGNEQFF. The CDR3 DNA is TGCGCCAGCAGCAGGGTAGAGGGGAATGAGCAGTTCTTC.

The chain uses TRBV7-9 and TRBJ2-5, with D uncertain. V was pared by 5 bases and J by 5 bases, with 21 bases between. The CDR3 loop spans 16 amino acids. The germline gives CDR1 SEHNR, CDR2 FQNEAQ (reference sequence). The CDR3 nucleotides are TGTGCCAGCAGCCCTGGGTACGACGTACTTAGGGAGACCCAGTACTTC. This gives the protein CASSPGYDVLRETQYF.